This T cell receptor (beta chain) was recovered during a study of human versus mouse CDR3 diversity and MHC coevolution. Profiled with immunoSEQ multiplex PCR; TCRdb holds only in-frame clones, not every one. The data show around 74,000 clones, under 95% seen once. Germline V gives CDR1 LNHDA, CDR2 SQIVND (reference sequence). Trimming shortened V by 10 bases and J by 8 bases, and 11 bases separated the two germline ends. The CDR3 runs to 11 residues. The TCR comes from a person aged 30 to 69 in good health. The chain uses TRBV19 and TRBJ2-2; D is uncertain. Sequenced sample: naive CD4+ T cells from blood. The sample's subset: CD45RO-negative CD62L-positive naive CD4 T cells. The CDR3 sequence is CATKSWGELFF. For the CDR3, the DNA is TGTGCCACCAAGAGTTGGGGGGAGCTGTTTTTT. Supplemented by reference TRBV19 and TRBJ2-2, the full variable domain reads DGGITQSPKYLFRKEGQNVTLSCEQNLNHDAMYWYRQDPGQGLRLIYYSQIVNDFQKGDIAEGYSVSREKKESFPLTVTSAQKNPTAFYLCATKSWGELFFGEGSRLTVL.